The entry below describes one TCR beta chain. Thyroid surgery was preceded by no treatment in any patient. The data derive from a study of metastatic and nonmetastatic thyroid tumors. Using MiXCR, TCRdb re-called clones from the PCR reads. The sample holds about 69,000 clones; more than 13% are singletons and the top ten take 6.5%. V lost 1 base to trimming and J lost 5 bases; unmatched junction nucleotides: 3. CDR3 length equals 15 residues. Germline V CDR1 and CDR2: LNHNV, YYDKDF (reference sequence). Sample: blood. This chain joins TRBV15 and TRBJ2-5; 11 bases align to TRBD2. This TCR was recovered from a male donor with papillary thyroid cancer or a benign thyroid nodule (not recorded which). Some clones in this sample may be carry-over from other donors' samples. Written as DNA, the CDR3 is TGTGCCACCAGCAGAGCTACTAGCGGGAGTGAGACCCAGTACTTC. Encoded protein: CATSRATSGSETQYF.